This TCR beta chain was sequenced for a study of blood T cell repertoires in COVID-19. Overall study context: From the United States, Italy and Spain came samples of acute and convalescent COVID-19. Sources were T cells, B-cell-depleted T cells, or PBMCs; the material itself was cDNA or gDNA.

In the study's own analysis: Quantification of nucleated cells was approximated via reference gene primer amplification. Sequenced by immunoSEQ multiplex PCR; TCRdb stores in-frame clones only, minus some. V and J calls and clone size follow that table, whereas D and trimming were derived from the DNA. The table includes about 220,000 clones, around 84% detected once. The sample was peripheral blood. The receptor was derived from a man aged 25 to 40 with active or convalescent COVID-19.

The CDR3 loop reads CASSLRDGYEQYF. In DNA, the CDR3 is TGTGCCAGCAGCTTGCGGGACGGCTACGAGCAGTACTTC. The V gene is TRBV7-2, the J gene TRBJ2-7; the D gene is possibly TRBD2 (6 bases). This CDR3 is built from 13 residues. Germline V CDR1 and CDR2: SGHTA, FQGNSA. V was clipped by 3 bases and J by 3 bases, with 9 bases between them.